What follows are 32 T cell receptor beta chains derived from one specimen sequenced in a study of blood T cell repertoires in COVID-19 (dated by TCRdb to the early 2020s). The library came from the immunoSEQ multiplex PCR assay. TCRdb's version of the immuneACCESS table is confined to in-frame rearrangements and falls short of the full clone set. An unresolved V gene accounts for under half of the shortfall where checked; the remainder is of unknown origin. The sample table holds about 190,000 clones, of which roughly 82% were seen once. The ten largest clones take up approximately 5.4% of the sample. Sequences were obtained from peripheral blood. Receptor source: a woman in her thirties with acute or convalescent COVID-19.

This clone occurred a few times. The CDR3 nucleotides are TGTGCCACTTCGACTAGCGGGAGGGCAGAGACCCAGTACTTC. Protein product: CATSTSGRAETQYF. The chain has TRBV3-1 (or the pseudogene TRBV3-2) and TRBJ2-5, with 14 bases that match TRBD2. This CDR3 is 14 amino acids long. Germline CDR1 and CDR2: LGHDT and YNNKEL (reference sequence). After removal of 10 bases from V and 4 bases from J, the junction contained 5 bases not matched to a gene.

The chain carries TRBV25-1 and TRBJ1-4, with D perhaps TRBD1 (6 bases). The CDR3 has 15 amino acids. Trimming pared 3 bases from V and 4 bases from J, leaving 12 bases between. Per the germline V gene, CDR1 is MGHDK and CDR2 is SYGVNS. CDR3 in amino acids: CASSDIQGNNEKLFF. CDR3 bases: TGTGCCAGCAGTGATATACAGGGAAATAATGAAAAACTGTTTTTT.

The chain links TRBV5-1 to TRBJ2-1; TRBD1 is a possible D gene (6 bases). The CDR3 is 16 residues long. V gave up 3 bases and J gave up 5 bases, with 18 bases separating them. Per the germline V gene, CDR1 is SGHRS and CDR2 is YFSETQ. The CDR3 sequence: CASSYAGTRSDNEQFF. CDR3 in DNA: TGCGCCAGCAGCTATGCCGGGACAAGGAGCGACAATGAGCAGTTCTTC.

Remarks on this clone: This specimen includes other DNA sequences encoding the same CDR3. V usage is TRBV19 and J usage is TRBJ1-2; 10 bases match TRBD1. Losses at the gene ends were 4 bases for V and 5 bases for J; bases not matched to a gene: 1. The CDR3 contains 13 residues. Germline V gene sequence: CDR1 LNHDA, CDR2 SQIVND (reference sequence). CDR3 bases: TGTGCCAGTAGTACGGGACAGGGGTATGGCTACACCTTC. It is translated as CASSTGQGYGYTF.

A few counts support this clone. The rearrangement joins TRBV3-1 (or the pseudogene TRBV3-2) to TRBJ1-2; D gene unclear. Germline CDR1 and CDR2: LGHDT and YNNKEL (reference sequence). This CDR3 region has 14 residues. The ends were cut back, 4 bases at V and 4 bases at J, with 13 bases in the middle. The chain's CDR3 is CASSPTGVTYGYTF. DNA of the CDR3: TGTGCCAGCAGCCCAACCGGGGTAACCTATGGCTACACCTTC.

The chain recombines TRBV29-1 with TRBJ2-7; a weak D match, TRBD2 (6 bases). Germline CDR1 is SQVTM and CDR2 is ANQGSEA. Between the trimmed V and J ends, which lost 4 bases and 6 bases, there was a span of 13 bases. CDR3 length equals 12 residues. CDR3 coding DNA: TGCAGCGTTGGCAATAGGGGAGGCGAGCAGTACTTC. Translating gives CSVGNRGGEQYF.

V usage is TRBV6-4 and J usage is TRBJ2-3; TRBD1 matches 9 bases. The CDR3 extends over 13 amino acids. V was pared by 4 bases and J by 14 bases, with 10 bases of the junction left unmatched. Germline CDR1 and CDR2: MRHNA and SNTAGT. This CDR3 is CASSVTLQGAPYF. The DNA for the CDR3 is TGTGCCAGCAGTGTCACCCTACAGGGGGCCCCGTATTTT.

V gene TRBV5-6 combines with J gene TRBJ2-7; D possibly corresponds to TRBD2 (6 bases). This CDR3 region has 14 residues. Germline V CDR1 and CDR2: SGHDT, YYEEEE. Trimming shortened V by 2 bases and J by 4 bases, and 13 bases separated the two germline ends. The CDR3 DNA follows: TGTGCCAGCAGCTTCGTGGATAGCGGATACGAGCAGTACTTC. Its translation is CASSFVDSGYEQYF.

V gene TRBV25-1 combines with J gene TRBJ2-2, with 9 bases fitting TRBD2. Germline CDR1 MGHDK, CDR2 SYGVNS. This CDR3 contains 11 residues. V shed 7 bases, J shed 13 bases, and the junction held 4 bases outside the gene matches. DNA for the CDR3: TGTGCCAGCACCGCGGGGGGGAGGCTGTTTTTT. It is translated as CASTAGGRLFF.

Note on this clone: The same CDR3 also results from other DNA sequences found in this sample. The V call is TRBV9, the J call TRBJ1-5, with D perhaps matching TRBD1 (5 bases). This CDR3 spans 14 amino acids. Trimming pared 3 bases from V and 0 bases from J, leaving 7 bases between. Germline assignment: CDR1 SGDLS and CDR2 YYNGEE. The CDR3 nucleotides read TGTGCCAGCAGCGCGACAGATAGCAATCAGCCCCAGCATTTT. This gives the protein CASSATDSNQPQHF.

With regard to this clone: One end of the junction does not line up with germline, which may come from a read error. The chain combines TRBV30 with TRBJ2-1; 8 bases agree with TRBD2. CDR3 length: 10 amino acids. Germline CDR1 is GTSNPN and CDR2 is SVGIG (reference sequence). The CDR3 reads CAWLAGRKIF. CDR3 coding DNA: TGTGCCTGGTTAGCGGGACGGAAGATCTTC.

CDR3 sequence reads: CSVAGQGGDEQYF. CDR3 DNA sequence: TGCAGCGTGGCAGGACAGGGTGGCGACGAGCAGTACTTC. The chain combines TRBV29-1 with TRBJ2-7; 8 bases line up with TRBD1. The V segment lost 6 bases and the J segment 5 bases; nucleotides outside the gene matches: 9. From germline, CDR1 is SQVTM and CDR2 ANQGSEA. The CDR3 extends over 13 amino acids.

The chain recombines TRBV15 with TRBJ2-1; D is unclear. Looked up from germline, CDR1 is LNHNV and CDR2 is YYDKDF (reference sequence). The CDR3 length is 14 residues. Trimming took off 2 bases at V and 0 bases at J, with 5 bases between the two ends. CDR3 sequence: CATSRRSSYNEQFF. The CDR3 DNA follows: TGTGCCACCAGCAGACGGAGCTCCTACAATGAGCAGTTCTTC.

The chain has TRBV3-1 (or the pseudogene TRBV3-2) and TRBJ2-5; no reliable D call. The V end lost 1 base, the J end lost 5 bases, and 14 bases lay between the germline ends. The germline V gene has CDR1 LGHDT and CDR2 YNNKEL (reference sequence). The CDR3 covers 15 residues. This CDR3 is CASSQVAAVWETQYF. CDR3 nucleotides: TGTGCCAGCAGCCAAGTGGCCGCAGTTTGGGAGACCCAGTACTTC.

The chain combines TRBV27 with TRBJ2-7; D perhaps matches TRBD1 (5 bases). This CDR3 is built from 13 residues. From germline, CDR1 is MNHEY and CDR2 SMNVEV (reference sequence). V lost 7 bases to trimming and J lost 7 bases, with 17 bases between them. The CDR3 protein is CASTPGKTSEQYF. Here the CDR3 DNA reads TGTGCCAGCACCCCAGGGAAAACCTCAGAGCAGTACTTC.

The chain carries TRBV5-4 and TRBJ2-4, with D possibly TRBD1 on 5 matching bases. The ends were cut back, 1 base at V and 1 base at J, with 9 bases in the middle. From germline, CDR1 is SGHNT and CDR2 YYREEE (reference sequence). This CDR3 contains 15 residues. The CDR3 loop is CASSLIGAAKNIQYF. The DNA for the CDR3 is TGTGCCAGCAGCTTGATTGGGGCCGCCAAAAACATTCAGTACTTC.

This clone was observed once. The V and J genes are TRBV24-1 and TRBJ1-2; the D is unclear. This CDR3 is built from 14 residues. The germline V and J ends were trimmed by 3 bases and 6 bases, with 13 bases remaining between them. Germline CDR1 reads KGHDR; CDR2 reads SFDVKD. The CDR3 DNA sequence: TGTGCCACCAGTGATCACCCGACGGGAGATGGCTACACCTTC. It yields the protein CATSDHPTGDGYTF.

This clone came up a few times. The chain carries TRBV6-5 and TRBJ1-2; 7 bases agree with TRBD1. The J segment lost 10 bases and the V segment lost 3 bases, leaving 14 bases of the junction unmatched. Germline V gene data show CDR1 as MNHEY and CDR2 as SVGAGI. The CDR3 is 15 residues long. The CDR3 reads CASSYSKGALSDYTF. The CDR3 DNA sequence: TGTGCCAGCAGTTATAGTAAGGGGGCGCTTTCTGACTACACCTTC.

This chain joins TRBV2 and TRBJ2-7; D is perhaps TRBD2 (6 bases). The CDR3 is 12 residues long. In germline, CDR1 is SNHLY, CDR2 FYNNEI. V was shortened by 4 bases and J by 6 bases, with 10 bases between the two germline ends. The CDR3: CASSGGSGEQYF. For the CDR3, the DNA is TGTGCCAGCAGTGGCGGTAGCGGCGAGCAGTACTTC.

This rearrangement joins TRBV28 to TRBJ1-1, with D perhaps matching TRBD1 (5 bases). This CDR3 has 14 residues. CDR1 MDHEN and CDR2 SYDVKM come from the germline V gene. Trimming took off 1 base at V and 5 bases at J, with 11 bases between the two ends. The DNA for the CDR3 is TGTGCCAGCAGTTTATTGGGCGGGGGGACTGAAGCTTTCTTT. Translating gives CASSLLGGGTEAFF.

This chain uses TRBV4-1 with TRBJ1-1, with unresolved D. Germline V gene lookup returns CDR1 MGHRA and CDR2 YSYEKL. Trimming took 1 base from V and 7 from J, leaving 16 bases between them. The CDR3 is made up of 15 amino acids. The CDR3 nucleotides are TGCGCCAGCAGCCAAGCCTCTTCAAGTACTTATGAAGCTTTCTTT. This gives the protein CASSQASSSTYEAFF.

CDR3: CASSQLAGAQETQYF. CDR3 bases: TGTGCCAGCTCCCAACTAGCGGGGGCCCAAGAGACCCAGTACTTC. The chain is built from TRBV28 and TRBJ2-5; 11 positions agree with TRBD2. After removal of 8 bases from V and 1 base from J, the junction contained 6 bases not matched to a gene. The CDR3 sequence is 15 residues long. Germline CDR1 MDHEN, CDR2 SYDVKM.

This clone was seen more than once but under ten times. This rearrangement joins TRBV4-1 to TRBJ1-2; tentative D call: TRBD1 (6 bases). This CDR3 is 17 amino acids long. The V end was cut by 2 bases, the J end by 1 base, with 17 bases between. CDR1 and CDR2 (germline): MGHRA, YSYEKL. This chain's CDR3 is CASSQPTRGQNNYGYTF. The CDR3 bases are TGCGCCAGCAGCCAACCTACTAGAGGACAGAATAACTATGGCTACACCTTC.

For the CDR3, the DNA is TGCGCCAGCAGCCAAGGAAACCGGAACACCATATATTTT. Its translation is CASSQGNRNTIYF. The gene calls are TRBV4-1 and TRBJ1-3, with unresolved D. The CDR3 totals 13 residues. Germline loops: CDR1 MGHRA, CDR2 YSYEKL. The V end was cut by 1 base, the J end by 7 bases, with 8 bases between.

V and J are TRBV27 and TRBJ2-3; D ambiguous. The CDR3 covers 16 residues. Between the trimmed V and J ends, which lost 6 bases and 4 bases, there was a span of 20 bases. Germline CDR1 reads MNHEY; CDR2 reads SMNVEV (reference sequence). This chain's CDR3 is CASRKIASYPADTQYF. As DNA, the CDR3 is TGTGCCAGCAGAAAAATAGCATCCTACCCCGCAGATACGCAGTATTTT.

The rearrangement links TRBV29-1 to TRBJ2-5; D uncertain. Germline CDR1 SQVTM, CDR2 ANQGSEA. CDR3 length equals 13 residues. Trimming took 2 bases from V and 5 from J, leaving 12 bases between them. As DNA, the CDR3 is TGCAGCGTTGAAATCATTTTGGGCGAGACCCAGTACTTC. Its protein product is CSVEIILGETQYF.

The gene calls are TRBV5-1 and TRBJ1-4; 12 bases agree with TRBD1. J lost 8 bases, V lost 4 bases, and 6 bases had no gene match. The germline V gene has CDR1 SGHRS and CDR2 YFSETQ. This CDR3 comprises 15 residues. The CDR3 coding sequence is TGCGCCAGCAGCCGGGGACAGGGGGCTATCGAAAAACTGTTTTTT. Its protein product is CASSRGQGAIEKLFF.

The chain recombines TRBV5-6 with TRBJ2-7; possibly TRBD1 for D (6 bases). From germline, CDR1 is SGHDT and CDR2 YYEEEE. With 4 bases removed from V and 4 bases from J, the gap between germline ends came to 12 bases. This CDR3 has 13 amino acids. In DNA form, the CDR3 reads TGTGCCAGCAGCCCGGGACAAACATACGAGCAGTACTTC. It yields the protein CASSPGQTYEQYF. Supplemented by reference TRBV5-6 and TRBJ2-7, the full variable domain reads DAGVTQSPTHLIKTRGQQVTLRCSPKSGHDTVSWYQQALGQGPQFIFQYYEEEERQRGNFPDRFSGHQFPNYSSELNVNALLLGDSALYLCASSPGQTYEQYFGPGTRLTVT.

The gene calls are TRBV19 and TRBJ1-3; D gene uncertain. This CDR3 spans 15 amino acids. Trimming took 5 bases from V and 4 from J, leaving 15 bases between them. Looked up from germline, CDR1 is LNHDA and CDR2 is SQIVND (reference sequence). Here the CDR3 DNA reads TGTGCCAGTAGTTCCCGCCGGGGAGACGGAAACACCATATATTTT. It encodes CASSSRRGDGNTIYF.

J is TRBJ2-1 and V is TRBV5-5, with D tentatively TRBD2 (6 bases). V dropped 5 bases and J dropped 7 bases, with 31 bases sitting between them. The CDR3 is 19 amino acids. The germline V gene has CDR1 SGHKS and CDR2 YYEKEE (reference sequence). The CDR3 loop reads CASRPEGTKARTGGNEQFF. The CDR3, as DNA: TGTGCCAGCAGACCGGAGGGGACCAAGGCCCGGACCGGGGGAAATGAGCAGTTCTTC.

This clone was seen a handful of times. The chain is built from TRBV10-1 and TRBJ2-1; D unclear. The V gene's germline CDR1 is WNHNN and CDR2 SYGVQD (reference sequence). Trimming took 0 bases from V and 3 from J, leaving 12 bases between them. The CDR3 is made up of 16 amino acids. The CDR3 here is CASSESRRNIYNEQFF. In nucleotides, the CDR3 is TGCGCCAGCAGTGAGTCACGCAGAAATATCTACAATGAGCAGTTCTTC.

The gene calls are TRBV20-1 and TRBJ2-7; D is ambiguous. Germline V lookup: CDR1 DFQATT, CDR2 SNEGSKA (reference sequence). CDR3 length: 11 residues. Trimming cost V 7 bases and J 3 bases, with 10 bases left between them. CDR3 in amino acids: CSGRPGYEQYF. CDR3 DNA: TGCAGTGGACGGCCAGGCTACGAGCAGTACTTC.